Listed below are T cell receptor beta chains from one sample, sequenced in a study of blood T cells in healthy people across ages. TCRdb re-called the 5' RACE reads with MiXCR, one entry per CDR3 protein. The table has over 1.5 million distinct CDR3 sequences, just under 50% seen once. Source material: blood. The receptors were sampled from a woman between 35 and 50 years old in good health. CDR3s leave out the opening cysteine and the closing phenylalanine or tryptophan. Each record gives: V gene, J gene, CDR3 length, clone size, CDR3 protein. Some rows mark clone size as missing; the rest say once, few, many or name a class of expanded clone.

v_gene: TRBV11-2; j_gene: TRBJ1-4; len: 11; abundance: NA; CDR3aa: ASSDRQNEKLF
v_gene: TRBV5-6; j_gene: TRBJ2-1; len: 14; abundance: few; CDR3aa: ASSGLQGEPYNEQF
v_gene: TRBV12-3/TRBV12-4; j_gene: TRBJ2-7; len: 12; abundance: few; CDR3aa: ASGRQNPLYEQY
v_gene: TRBV5-6; j_gene: TRBJ2-1; len: 12; abundance: few; CDR3aa: ASSQPGRGHEQF
v_gene: TRBV4-3; j_gene: TRBJ1-1; len: 11; abundance: NA; CDR3aa: ASSQDGNTEAF
v_gene: TRBV20-1; j_gene: TRBJ2-5; len: 12; abundance: NA; CDR3aa: SARPGPPQETQY
v_gene: TRBV5-1; j_gene: TRBJ2-5; len: 14; abundance: few; CDR3aa: ASSLGLQGKAETQY
v_gene: TRBV4-3; j_gene: TRBJ2-7; len: 12; abundance: few; CDR3aa: ASSTGQQSYEQY
v_gene: TRBV4-3; j_gene: TRBJ2-1; len: 17; abundance: NA; CDR3aa: ASSQIIASGGPTYNEQF
v_gene: TRBV14; j_gene: TRBJ2-4; len: 15; abundance: NA; CDR3aa: ASSQAHGGLAKNIQY
v_gene: TRBV29-1; j_gene: TRBJ2-3; len: 12; abundance: few; CDR3aa: SVFSDRGADTQY
v_gene: TRBV20-1; j_gene: TRBJ2-1; len: 13; abundance: NA; CDR3aa: SAPSGLVTVNEQF
v_gene: TRBV4-2; j_gene: TRBJ1-2; len: 15; abundance: NA; CDR3aa: ASSQDYGVRPDYGYT
v_gene: TRBV5-1; j_gene: TRBJ1-4; len: 13; abundance: NA; CDR3aa: ASSLEGSTNEKLF
v_gene: TRBV24-1; j_gene: TRBJ2-7; len: 13; abundance: NA; CDR3aa: ATSDGGSSSYEQY